Presented here are 17 T cell receptor beta chains from one specimen sequenced in a study of T cell responses to AZD1222 COVID-19 vaccine. The table came from immunoSEQ multiplex PCR; TCRdb's copy has only in-frame clones and leaves some out. The sample holds 100,000 or so clones, around nine tenths seen once. The sample in question was peripheral blood, obtained on day 0 of AZD1222 vaccination. These receptors came from an adult in good health.

The chain joins TRBV6-5 to TRBJ2-1; TRBD1 is a possible D gene (6 bases). The CDR3 contains 13 residues. CDR1 is MNHEY, CDR2 SVGAGI, per germline. V was shortened by 5 bases and J by 4 bases, with 9 bases between the two germline ends. The CDR3 DNA sequence: TGTGCCAGCAGTCCCACAGGGTACAATGAGCAGTTCTTC. It yields the protein CASSPTGYNEQFF.

CDR3 DNA: TGTGCCAGCAGTGCCCGGGGGGGTTCCTACGAGCAGTACGTC. Its translation: CASSARGGSYEQYV. This chain uses TRBV25-1 with TRBJ2-7; 8 bases are shared with TRBD2. The CDR3 contains 14 residues. From germline, CDR1 is MGHDK and CDR2 SYGVNS. Germline trimming cut 4 bases from V and 1 base from J; bases unmatched to any gene: 3.

The chain combines TRBV9 with TRBJ1-4; D possibly corresponds to TRBD1 (5 bases). The CDR3 is 15 residues long. Trimming cost V 0 bases and J 4 bases, with 10 bases left between them. In germline, CDR1 is SGDLS, CDR2 YYNGEE. The chain's CDR3 is CASSVGGTVNEKLFF. CDR3 coding DNA: TGTGCCAGCAGCGTAGGTGGGACGGTTAATGAAAAACTGTTTTTT.

The chain joins TRBV4-3 to TRBJ2-5; TRBD2 matches at 10 bases. The CDR3 has 14 amino acids. V shed 4 bases, J shed 3 bases, and the junction held 2 bases outside the gene matches. Germline values: CDR1 LGHNA, CDR2 YSLEER. The CDR3 loop reads CASSPGLAKETQYF. CDR3 DNA: TGCGCCAGCAGCCCGGGACTAGCGAAAGAGACCCAGTACTTC.

The V gene is TRBV12-3 or TRBV12-4, the J gene TRBJ1-1; D ambiguous. Trimming removed 3 bases from V and 1 base from J, with 3 bases in between. There are 12 residues in the CDR3. CDR3 nucleotide sequence: TGTGCCAGCAGTTTTTCGAACACTGAAGCTTTCTTT. Translated, it gives CASSFSNTEAFF.

The chain joins TRBV30 to TRBJ1-6; tentatively, D is TRBD1 (6 bases). CDR1 and CDR2 from the germline V gene are GTSNPN and SVGIG (reference sequence). This CDR3 spans 16 amino acids. Deletions cut 0 bases from V and 6 bases from J, with 15 bases between. CDR3 sequence (DNA): TGTGCCTGGAGTGTAGGGGTTGGGGGCCCTAATTCACCCCTCCACTTT. It yields the protein CAWSVGVGGPNSPLHF.

This clone came up a few times. The V call is TRBV19, the J call TRBJ2-3; perhaps TRBD2 as D (5 bases). CDR3 length: 13 amino acids. The V end lost 3 bases, the J end lost 5 bases, and 9 bases lay between the germline ends. Germline values: CDR1 LNHDA, CDR2 SQIVND (reference sequence). CDR3 DNA: TGTGCCAGTAGTATGTCTGGGAGAGATACGCAGTATTTT. This translates into CASSMSGRDTQYF.

The genes are TRBV2 and TRBJ1-2; D is ambiguous. V was pared by 10 bases and J by 1 base, with 10 bases between. There are 12 residues in the CDR3. Germline CDR1 SNHLY, CDR2 FYNNEI. The CDR3 DNA follows: TGTGCCATGGGAGGGCTTAACTATGGCTACACCTTC. Protein product: CAMGGLNYGYTF. Looking up the rest from reference TRBV2 and TRBJ1-2 gives the full variable domain: EPEVTQTPSHQVTQMGQEVILRCVPISNHLYFYWYRQILGQKVEFLVSFYNNEISEKSEIFDDQFSVERPDGSNFTLKIRSTKLEDSAMYFCAMGGLNYGYTFGSGTRLTVV.

This chain uses TRBV6-5 with TRBJ2-1, with 9 bases that match TRBD2. This CDR3 comprises 16 residues. The junction had 4 bases not matched to a gene; V was cut back by 2 bases and J by 2 bases. The germline V gene encodes CDR1 MNHEY and CDR2 SVGAGI. The DNA for the CDR3 is TGTGCCAGCAGTTACCCGAGCGGGGGGCCCTACAATGAGCAGTTCTTC. Protein product: CASSYPSGGPYNEQFF.

This chain joins TRBV29-1 and TRBJ1-1, with a weak D call TRBD1 (6 bases). Trimming shortened V by 7 bases and J by 6 bases, and 9 bases separated the two germline ends. From germline, CDR1 is SQVTM and CDR2 ANQGSEA. The CDR3 is 10 residues long. The CDR3 loop is CSGTVAEAFF. In DNA form, the CDR3 reads TGCAGCGGGACAGTGGCTGAAGCTTTCTTT.

This rearrangement joins TRBV6-5 to TRBJ2-5; the D is unclear. Trimming shortened V by 0 bases and J by 7 bases, and 15 bases separated the two germline ends. The CDR3 totals 15 residues. The germline V gene encodes CDR1 MNHEY and CDR2 SVGAGI. CDR3 protein: CASSYSGRKVGTQYF. CDR3 DNA sequence: TGTGCCAGCAGTTACTCGGGTCGGAAAGTAGGGACCCAGTACTTC.

V is TRBV7-2 and J is TRBJ1-6, with TRBD1 matching over 8 bases. This CDR3 spans 15 amino acids. The J segment lost 7 bases and the V segment lost 1 base, leaving 3 bases of the junction unmatched. Germline assignment: CDR1 SGHTA and CDR2 FQGNSA. CDR3 sequence reads: CASSLEGQANSPLHF. CDR3 in DNA: TGTGCCAGCAGCTTAGAGGGACAGGCAAATTCACCCCTCCACTTT.

V and J are TRBV6-1 and TRBJ2-3; TRBD2 matches 9 bases. Trimming cost V 2 bases and J 1 base; bases outside gene matches: 10. Germline V gene sequence: CDR1 MNHNS, CDR2 SASEGT. This CDR3 region has 18 residues. CDR3 region: CASSESGFGGGGTDTQYF. CDR3 DNA sequence: TGTGCCAGCAGTGAATCTGGGTTTGGCGGGGGGGGCACAGATACGCAGTATTTT.

The chain is built from TRBV30 and TRBJ1-2, with D tentatively TRBD1 (5 bases). The ends were cut back, 4 bases at V and 6 bases at J, with 9 bases in the middle. Germline V gene sequence: CDR1 GTSNPN, CDR2 SVGIG (reference sequence). The CDR3 contains 11 residues. Here the CDR3 reads CAWTRRDGYTF. CDR3 coding DNA: TGTGCCTGGACCCGCAGGGATGGCTACACCTTC.

The chain has TRBV30 and TRBJ1-5, with 10 bases that match TRBD1. Losses at the gene ends were 1 base for V and 10 bases for J; bases not matched to a gene: 7. Germline V gene sequence: CDR1 GTSNPN, CDR2 SVGIG (reference sequence). The CDR3 consists of 14 residues. The CDR3 loop is CAWSEGTGEGPQHF. The CDR3 DNA sequence: TGTGCCTGGAGTGAAGGGACAGGGGAGGGCCCCCAGCATTTT.

In this sample, this clone turned up once. The rearrangement joins TRBV6-5 to TRBJ1-4; D is unresolved. The CDR3 consists of 13 residues. Germline-derived CDR1 and CDR2 are MNHEY and SVGAGI. Trimming left V 0 bases short and J 8 bases short, with 7 bases between. The CDR3 sequence is CASSYSSGEKLFF. CDR3 nucleotide sequence: TGTGCCAGCAGTTACTCCTCCGGGGAAAAACTGTTTTTT.

The V gene is TRBV9, the J gene TRBJ1-3, with 8 bases aligning to TRBD1. There are 15 residues in the CDR3. V shed 1 base and J 5 bases; nucleotides not matched to a gene: 5. CDR1 and CDR2 from the germline V gene are SGDLS and YYNGEE. The CDR3 region is CASSVKGQGRNTIYF. DNA of the CDR3: TGTGCCAGCAGCGTAAAAGGACAGGGACGAAACACCATATATTTT.